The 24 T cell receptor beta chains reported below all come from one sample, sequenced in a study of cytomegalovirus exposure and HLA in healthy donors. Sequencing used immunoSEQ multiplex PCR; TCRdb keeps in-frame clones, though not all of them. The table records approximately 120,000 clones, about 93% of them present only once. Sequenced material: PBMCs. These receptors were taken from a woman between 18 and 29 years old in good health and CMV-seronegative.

DNA of the CDR3: TGCGCCAGCAGCCAAAGAATAGCAGGACAGGGAACGACCGGGGCCAACGTCCTGACTTTC. This translates into CASSQRIAGQGTTGANVLTF. The genes are TRBV4-1 and TRBJ2-6; 8 bases map to TRBD1. With 2 bases clipped from V and 4 bases from J, the junction kept 16 bases outside the gene matches. The germline gives CDR1 MGHRA, CDR2 YSYEKL. The CDR3 runs to 20 residues.

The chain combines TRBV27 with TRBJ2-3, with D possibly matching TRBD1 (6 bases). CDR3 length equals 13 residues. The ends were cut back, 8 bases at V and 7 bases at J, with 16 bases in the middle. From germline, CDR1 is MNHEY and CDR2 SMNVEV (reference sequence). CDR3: CASWAVGAHTQYF. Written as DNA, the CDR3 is TGTGCCAGCTGGGCCGTGGGGGCACATACGCAGTATTTT.

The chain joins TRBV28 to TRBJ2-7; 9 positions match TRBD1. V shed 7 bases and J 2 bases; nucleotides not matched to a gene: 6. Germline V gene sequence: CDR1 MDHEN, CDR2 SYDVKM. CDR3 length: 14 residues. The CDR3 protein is CASTIQGAAYEQYF. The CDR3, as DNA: TGTGCCAGCACTATACAGGGGGCCGCCTACGAGCAGTACTTC.

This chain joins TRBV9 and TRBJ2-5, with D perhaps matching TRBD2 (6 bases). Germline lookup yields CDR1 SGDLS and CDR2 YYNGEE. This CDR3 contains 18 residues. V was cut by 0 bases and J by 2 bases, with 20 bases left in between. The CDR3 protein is CASSVESGFGGLQETQYF. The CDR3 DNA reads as TGTGCCAGCAGCGTAGAATCCGGGTTTGGGGGGTTGCAAGAGACCCAGTACTTC.

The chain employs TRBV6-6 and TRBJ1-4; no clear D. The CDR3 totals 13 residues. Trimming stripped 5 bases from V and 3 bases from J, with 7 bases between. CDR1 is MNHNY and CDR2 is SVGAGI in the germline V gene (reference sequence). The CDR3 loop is CASSTSANEKLFF. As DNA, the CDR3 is TGTGCCAGCAGTACGTCAGCTAATGAAAAACTGTTTTTT.

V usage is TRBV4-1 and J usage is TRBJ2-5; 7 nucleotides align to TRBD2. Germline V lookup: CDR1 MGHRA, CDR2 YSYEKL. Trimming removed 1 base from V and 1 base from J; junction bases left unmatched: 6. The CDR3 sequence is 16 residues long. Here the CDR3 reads CASSQGFGGIQETQYF. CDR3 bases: TGCGCCAGCAGCCAAGGGTTCGGGGGGATCCAAGAGACCCAGTACTTC.

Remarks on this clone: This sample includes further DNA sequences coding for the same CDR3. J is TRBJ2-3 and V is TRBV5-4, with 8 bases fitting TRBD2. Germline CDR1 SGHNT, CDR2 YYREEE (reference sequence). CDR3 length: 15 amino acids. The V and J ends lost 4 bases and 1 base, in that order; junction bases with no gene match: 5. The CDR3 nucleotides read TGTGCCAGCAGCACCGGACTAGCCCGCACAGATACGCAGTATTTT. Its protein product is CASSTGLARTDTQYF.

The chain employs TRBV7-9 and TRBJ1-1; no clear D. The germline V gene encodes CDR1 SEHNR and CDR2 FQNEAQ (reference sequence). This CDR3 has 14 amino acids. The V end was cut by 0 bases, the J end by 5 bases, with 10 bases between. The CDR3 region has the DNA TGTGCCAGCAGCTTAGCGAATGGCAGAACTGAAGCTTTCTTT. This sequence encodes CASSLANGRTEAFF.

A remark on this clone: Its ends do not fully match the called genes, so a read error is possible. CDR3 nucleotide sequence: TGTGCCAGCAGCTTATCGGACAGGGGAGGCGAGCAGTACTTC. Translation: CASSLSDRGGEQYF. This chain connects TRBV28 to TRBJ2-7; 9 nucleotides match TRBD1. The CDR3 covers 14 residues. CDR1 and CDR2 from the germline V gene are MDHEN and SYDVKM. Looking up the rest from reference TRBV28 and TRBJ2-7 gives the full variable domain: DVKVTQSSRYLVKRTGEKVFLECVQDMDHENMFWYRQDPGLGLRLIYFSYDVKMKEKGDIPEGYSVSREKKERFSLILESASTNQTSMYLCASSLSDRGGEQYFGPGTRLTVT.

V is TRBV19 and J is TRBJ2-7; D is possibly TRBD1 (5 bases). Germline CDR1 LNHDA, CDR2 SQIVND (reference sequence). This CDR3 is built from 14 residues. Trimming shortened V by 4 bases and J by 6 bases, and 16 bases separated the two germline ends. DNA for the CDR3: TGTGCCAGTAGTAAAGGGGCAGGGCTAAGCGAGCAGTACTTC. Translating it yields CASSKGAGLSEQYF.

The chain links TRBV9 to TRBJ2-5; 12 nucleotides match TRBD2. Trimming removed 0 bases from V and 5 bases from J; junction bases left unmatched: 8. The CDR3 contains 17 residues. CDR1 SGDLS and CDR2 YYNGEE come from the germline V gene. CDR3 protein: CASSVGASGRAGETQYF. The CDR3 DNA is TGTGCCAGCAGCGTAGGTGCTAGCGGGAGGGCGGGGGAGACCCAGTACTTC.

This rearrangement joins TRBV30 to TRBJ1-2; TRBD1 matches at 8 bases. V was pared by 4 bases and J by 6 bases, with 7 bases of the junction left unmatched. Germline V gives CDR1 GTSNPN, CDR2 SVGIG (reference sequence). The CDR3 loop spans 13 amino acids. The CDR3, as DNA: TGTGCCTGGACCTTACAGACAGGGGATGGCTACACCTTC. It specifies CAWTLQTGDGYTF.

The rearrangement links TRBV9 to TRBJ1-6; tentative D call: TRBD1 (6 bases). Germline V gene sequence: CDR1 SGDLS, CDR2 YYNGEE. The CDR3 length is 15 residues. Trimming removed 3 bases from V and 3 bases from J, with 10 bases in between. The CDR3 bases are TGTGCCAGCAGCGAACAGGGCGGCTATAATTCACCCCTCCACTTT. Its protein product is CASSEQGGYNSPLHF. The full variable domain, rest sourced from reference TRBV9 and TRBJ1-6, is DSGVTQTPKHLITATGQRVTLRCSPRSGDLSVYWYQQSLDQGLQFLIQYYNGEERAKGNILERFSAQQFPDLHSELNLSSLELGDSALYFCASSEQGGYNSPLHFGNGTRLTVT.

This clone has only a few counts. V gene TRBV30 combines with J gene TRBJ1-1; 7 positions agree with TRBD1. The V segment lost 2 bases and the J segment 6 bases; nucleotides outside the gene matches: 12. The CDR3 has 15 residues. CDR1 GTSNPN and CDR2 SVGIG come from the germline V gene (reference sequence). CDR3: CAWSIGLEGAAEAFF. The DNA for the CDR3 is TGTGCCTGGAGTATTGGCTTGGAGGGGGCCGCTGAAGCTTTCTTT.

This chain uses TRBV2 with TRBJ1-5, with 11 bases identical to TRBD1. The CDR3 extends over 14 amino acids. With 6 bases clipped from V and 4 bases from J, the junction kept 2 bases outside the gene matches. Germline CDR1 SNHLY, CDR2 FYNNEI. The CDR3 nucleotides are TGTGCCAGCAGAGGGACAGGGGGGAATCAGCCCCAGCATTTT. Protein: CASRGTGGNQPQHF. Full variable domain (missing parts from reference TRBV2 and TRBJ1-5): EPEVTQTPSHQVTQMGQEVILRCVPISNHLYFYWYRQILGQKVEFLVSFYNNEISEKSEIFDDQFSVERPDGSNFTLKIRSTKLEDSAMYFCASRGTGGNQPQHFGDGTRLSIL.

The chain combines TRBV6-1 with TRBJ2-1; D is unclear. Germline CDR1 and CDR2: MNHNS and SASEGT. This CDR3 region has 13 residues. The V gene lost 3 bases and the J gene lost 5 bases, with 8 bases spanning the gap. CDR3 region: CASSDNNHNEQFF. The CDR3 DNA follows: TGTGCCAGCAGTGACAACAACCACAATGAGCAGTTCTTC.

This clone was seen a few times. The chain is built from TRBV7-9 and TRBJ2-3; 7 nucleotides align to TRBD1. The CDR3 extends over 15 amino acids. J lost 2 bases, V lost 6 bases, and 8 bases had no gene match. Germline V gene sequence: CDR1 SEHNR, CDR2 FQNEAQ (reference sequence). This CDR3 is CASRPTGIITDTQYF. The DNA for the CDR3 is TGTGCCAGCAGACCGACAGGGATAATCACAGATACGCAGTATTTT.

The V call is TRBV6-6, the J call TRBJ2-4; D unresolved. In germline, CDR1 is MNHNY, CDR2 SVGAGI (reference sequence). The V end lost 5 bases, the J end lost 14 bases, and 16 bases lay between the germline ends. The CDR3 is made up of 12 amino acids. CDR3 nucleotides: TGTGCCAGCAGTCTGGAAGACCAGGAAGAGTACTTC. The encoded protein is CASSLEDQEEYF.

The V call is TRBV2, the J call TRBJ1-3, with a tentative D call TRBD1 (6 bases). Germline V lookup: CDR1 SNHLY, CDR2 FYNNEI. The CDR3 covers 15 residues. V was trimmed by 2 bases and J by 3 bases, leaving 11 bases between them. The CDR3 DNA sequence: TGTGCCAGCAGTGAAACGGGGGGCTTTGGAAACACCATATATTTT. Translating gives CASSETGGFGNTIYF.

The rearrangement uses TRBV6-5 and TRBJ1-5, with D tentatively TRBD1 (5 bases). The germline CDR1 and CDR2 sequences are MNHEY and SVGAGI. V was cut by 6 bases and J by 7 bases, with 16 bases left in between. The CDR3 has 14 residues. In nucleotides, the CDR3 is TGTGCCAGCAGAGCTGCTGGGGGGGAACAGCCCCAGCATTTT. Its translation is CASRAAGGEQPQHF.

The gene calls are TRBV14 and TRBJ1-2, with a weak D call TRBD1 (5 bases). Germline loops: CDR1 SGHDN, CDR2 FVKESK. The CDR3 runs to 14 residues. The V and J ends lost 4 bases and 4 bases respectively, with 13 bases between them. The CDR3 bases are TGTGCCAGCAGCCCCCAGGGAGGGTTCTATGGCTACACCTTC. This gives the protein CASSPQGGFYGYTF.

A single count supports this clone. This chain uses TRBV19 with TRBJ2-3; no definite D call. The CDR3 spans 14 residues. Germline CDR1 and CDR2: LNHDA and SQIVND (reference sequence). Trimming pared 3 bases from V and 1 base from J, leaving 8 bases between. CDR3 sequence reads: CASSMGGRTDTQYF. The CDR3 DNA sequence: TGTGCCAGTAGTATGGGTGGGCGCACAGATACGCAGTATTTT.

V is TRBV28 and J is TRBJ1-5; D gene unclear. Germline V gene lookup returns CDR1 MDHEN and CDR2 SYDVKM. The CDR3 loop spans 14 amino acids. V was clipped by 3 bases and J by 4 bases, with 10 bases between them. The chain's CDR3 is CASSFTSRNQPQHF. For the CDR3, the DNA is TGTGCCAGCAGTTTCACGTCCAGAAATCAGCCCCAGCATTTT. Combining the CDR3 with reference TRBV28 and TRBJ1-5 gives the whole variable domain DVKVTQSSRYLVKRTGEKVFLECVQDMDHENMFWYRQDPGLGLRLIYFSYDVKMKEKGDIPEGYSVSREKKERFSLILESASTNQTSMYLCASSFTSRNQPQHFGDGTRLSIL.

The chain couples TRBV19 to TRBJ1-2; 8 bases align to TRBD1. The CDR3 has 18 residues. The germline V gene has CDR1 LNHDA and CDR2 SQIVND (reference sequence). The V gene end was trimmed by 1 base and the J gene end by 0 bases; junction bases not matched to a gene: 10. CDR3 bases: TGTGCCAGTAGTATAGCCGGGACAGGTGCACTAGCTAACTATGGCTACACCTTC. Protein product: CASSIAGTGALANYGYTF.